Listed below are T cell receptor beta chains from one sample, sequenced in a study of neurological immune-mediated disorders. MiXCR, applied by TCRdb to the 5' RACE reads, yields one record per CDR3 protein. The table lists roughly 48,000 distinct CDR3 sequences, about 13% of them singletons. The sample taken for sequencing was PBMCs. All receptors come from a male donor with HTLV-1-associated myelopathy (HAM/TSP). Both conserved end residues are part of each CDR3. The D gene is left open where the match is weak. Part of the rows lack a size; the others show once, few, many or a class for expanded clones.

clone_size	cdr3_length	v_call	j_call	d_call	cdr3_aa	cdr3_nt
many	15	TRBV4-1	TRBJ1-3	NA	CASSQVQGSGNTIYF	TGCGCCAGCAGCCAAGTACAGGGATCTGGAAACACCATATATTTT
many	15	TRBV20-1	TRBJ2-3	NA	CSARTSGGSTDTQYF	TGCAGTGCTAGGACGTCCGGGGGCAGCACAGATACGCAGTATTTT
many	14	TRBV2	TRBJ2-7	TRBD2	CASSPWTSEREQYF	TGTGCCAGCAGTCCCTGGACTAGCGAGCGCGAGCAGTACTTC
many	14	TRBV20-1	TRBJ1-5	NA	CSARDSKGNQPQHF	TGCAGTGCTAGAGATTCGAAGGGCAATCAGCCCCAGCATTTT
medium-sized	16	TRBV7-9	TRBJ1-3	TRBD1	CASSYLSGGAGNTIYF	TGTGCCAGCAGCTACCTCTCAGGGGGCGCTGGAAACACCATATATTTT
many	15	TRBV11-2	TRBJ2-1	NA	CASSLQPLTYNEQFF	TGTGCCAGCAGCTTGCAGCCTCTAACCTACAATGAGCAGTTCTTC
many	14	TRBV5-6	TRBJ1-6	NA	CASSLYRVNSPLHF	TGTGCCAGCAGCTTATACAGGGTTAATTCACCCCTCCACTTT
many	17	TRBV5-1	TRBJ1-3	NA	CASSLEPGLGSGNTIYF	TGCGCCAGCAGCTTGGAACCCGGCCTAGGCTCTGGAAACACCATATATTTT
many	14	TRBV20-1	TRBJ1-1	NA	CSARPSGVNTEAFF	TGCAGTGCTAGGCCGTCCGGGGTGAACACTGAAGCTTTCTTT
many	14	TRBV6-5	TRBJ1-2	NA	CASTPGRLSYGYTF	TGTGCCAGCACCCCCGGAAGGCTGAGCTATGGCTACACCTTC
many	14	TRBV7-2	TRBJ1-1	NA	CASSPGPGNTEAFF	TGTGCCAGCAGCCCGGGACCGGGGAACACTGAAGCTTTCTTT
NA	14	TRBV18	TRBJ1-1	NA	CASSPVLRGDEAFF	TGTGCCAGCTCACCAGTTTTGCGGGGGGATGAAGCTTTCTTT
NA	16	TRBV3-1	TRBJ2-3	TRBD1	CASSLTGTGNKGTQYF	TGTGCCAGCAGCCTCACCGGGACAGGGAATAAAGGTACGCAGTATTTT
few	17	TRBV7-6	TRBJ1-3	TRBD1	CASSLARTGGTGNTIYF	TGTGCCAGCAGCTTAGCGCGGACAGGCGGTACTGGAAACACCATATATTTT
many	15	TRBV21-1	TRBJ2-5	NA	CASSPQKGTQETQYF	TGTGCCAGCAGCCCCCAAAAAGGGACTCAAGAGACCCAGTACTTC
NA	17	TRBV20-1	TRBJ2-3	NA	CSARGAGVPGGTDTQYF	TGCAGTGCCAGAGGAGCTGGGGTCCCCGGTGGCACAGATACGCAGTATTTT
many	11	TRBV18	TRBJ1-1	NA	CASSLDSEAFF	TGTGCCAGCTCACTGGACAGTGAAGCTTTCTTT
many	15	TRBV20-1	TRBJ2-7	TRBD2	CSARDPAGVDNEQYF	TGCAGTGCTAGAGATCCGGCGGGGGTCGATAACGAGCAGTACTTC
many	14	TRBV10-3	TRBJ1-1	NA	CAITRRGRDTEAFF	TGTGCCATCACCCGACGAGGGAGGGACACTGAAGCTTTCTTT
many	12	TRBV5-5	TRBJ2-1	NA	CASSYSTNEQFF	TGTGCCAGCAGCTACTCGACAAATGAGCAGTTCTTC
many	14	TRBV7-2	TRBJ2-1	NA	CASSLAGVSNEQFF	TGTGCCAGCAGCTTAGCTGGGGTCAGCAATGAGCAGTTCTTC
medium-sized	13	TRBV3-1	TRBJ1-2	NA	CASSLGGNYGYTF	TGTGCCAGCAGCCTTGGGGGGAACTATGGCTACACCTTC
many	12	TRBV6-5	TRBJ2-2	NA	CASRIPTGELFF	TGTGCCAGCAGGATTCCGACCGGGGAGCTGTTTTTT
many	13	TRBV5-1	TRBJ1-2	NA	CASKRGENYGYTF	TGCGCCAGCAAGAGGGGCGAGAACTATGGCTACACCTTC
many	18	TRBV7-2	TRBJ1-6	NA	CASSFGQPSSSYNSPLHF	TGTGCCAGCAGCTTTGGACAGCCCTCTAGCTCCTATAATTCACCCCTCCACTTT